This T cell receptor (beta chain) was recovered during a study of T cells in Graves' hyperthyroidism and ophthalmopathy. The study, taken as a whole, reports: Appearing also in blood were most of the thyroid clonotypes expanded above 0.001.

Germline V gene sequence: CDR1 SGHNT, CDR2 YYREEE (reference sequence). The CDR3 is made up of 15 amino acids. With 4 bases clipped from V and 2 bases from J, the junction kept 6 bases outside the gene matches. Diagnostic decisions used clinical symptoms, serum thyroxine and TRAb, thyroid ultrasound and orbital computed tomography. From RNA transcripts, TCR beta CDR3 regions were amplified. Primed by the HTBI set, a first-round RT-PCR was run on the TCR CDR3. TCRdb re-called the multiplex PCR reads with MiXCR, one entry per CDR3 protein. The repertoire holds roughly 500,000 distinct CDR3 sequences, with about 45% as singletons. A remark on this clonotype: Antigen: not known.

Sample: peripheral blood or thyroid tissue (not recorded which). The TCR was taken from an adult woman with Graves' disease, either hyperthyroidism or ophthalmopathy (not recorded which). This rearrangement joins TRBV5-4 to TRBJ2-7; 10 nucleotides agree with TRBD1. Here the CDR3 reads CASSLRDRGAYEQYF. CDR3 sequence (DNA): TGTGCCAGCAGCCTCCGGGACAGGGGCGCCTACGAGCAGTACTTC.